This TCR beta chain is from a study of technical replicates of blood from several donors. Sequencing used immunoSEQ multiplex PCR; TCRdb keeps in-frame clones, though not all of them. The profile shows roughly 79,000 clones, approximately 75% of them singletons. This CDR3 region has 12 residues. V shed 9 bases and J 1 base; nucleotides not matched to a gene: 3. Germline loops: CDR1 MNHEY, CDR2 SVGAGI. This sequence joins TRBV6-5 and TRBJ2-7, with 7 positions matching TRBD1. This clonotype originated in a human donor in good health. Some clones in this sample may be carry-over from other donors' samples. The sequenced sample consisted of PBMCs. Written as DNA, the CDR3 is TGTGCCAGTAAGGACAGGTCCTACGAGCAGTACTTC. Translation gives CASKDRSYEQYF.